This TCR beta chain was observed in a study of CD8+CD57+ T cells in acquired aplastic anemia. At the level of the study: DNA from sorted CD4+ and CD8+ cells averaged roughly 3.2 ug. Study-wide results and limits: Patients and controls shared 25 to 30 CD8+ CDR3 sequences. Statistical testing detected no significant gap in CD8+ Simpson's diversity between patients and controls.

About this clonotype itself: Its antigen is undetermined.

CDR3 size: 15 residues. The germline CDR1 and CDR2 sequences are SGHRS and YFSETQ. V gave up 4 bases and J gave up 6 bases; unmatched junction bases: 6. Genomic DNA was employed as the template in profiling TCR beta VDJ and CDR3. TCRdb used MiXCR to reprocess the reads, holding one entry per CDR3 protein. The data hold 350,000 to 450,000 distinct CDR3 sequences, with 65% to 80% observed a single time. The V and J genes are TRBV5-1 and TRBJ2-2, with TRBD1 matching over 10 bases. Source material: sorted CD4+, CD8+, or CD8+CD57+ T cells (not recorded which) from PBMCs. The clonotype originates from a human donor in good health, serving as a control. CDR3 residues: CASSPTTGGSGELFF. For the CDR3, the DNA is TGCGCCAGCAGCCCCACGACAGGGGGCTCCGGGGAGCTGTTTTTT.